This paragraph reports one T cell receptor (beta chain). This clone appeared a single time. The target of this receptor is not known. No much larger clone is present one base from it, and per-base qualities are unavailable. This specimen belongs to a study of PD-L1 blockade in urothelial cancer (dated 2017 in TCRdb). For the wider study: Therapy was started around 2014 for all patients, and atezolizumab 1,200 mg was administered intravenously every 3 weeks. About 90% of the roughly 29 patients were males with bladder-origin urothelial cancer, and about 60% of the 29 reported a prior smoking history. An ECOG performance status of 0 or 1 was recorded for the patients, and 0 to 3 prior chemotherapy regimens had been received by the patients. Blood samples were analyzed at two time points: 3 weeks after treatment start (second dose) and 6 weeks after treatment start. Blood samples yielded a median of about 150,000 T cells and around 80,000 unique TCRs, with median clonality roughly 0.084. The study was an exploratory multi-omic analysis of somatic, immune and clinical correlates of response to PD-L1 blockade with atezolizumab in urothelial cancer. TCR sequencing covered pretreatment tumor samples and matched, serially collected peripheral blood taken before and after atezolizumab treatment. Progression-free survival longer than 6 months counted as durable clinical benefit, and TCR features were additionally tested against both progression-free and overall survival. In the same patients, whole exome sequencing and RNA sequencing of pretreatment tumors were performed in addition to TCR sequencing. Several patients reached durable clinical benefit, while 20 to 25 patients did not. Pretreatment blood TCR-seq was available for around 29 patients, at least one posttreatment blood collection was obtained for 25 or so patients, and tumor TCR-seq was available for 25 or so patients.

The cohort comprised 30 or so patients with locally advanced or metastatic urothelial carcinoma treated at Memorial Sloan Kettering on a trial protocol. Peripheral blood mononuclear cells were collected from each patient pretreatment and during treatment, giving between 1 and 8 total time points per patient. The Qiagen DNeasy Blood extraction kit was used to purify genomic DNA from total PBMCs and tumor samples. PBMCs were collected pretreatment and during treatment and were isolated and stored as previously described. The study at large found these results: A pretreatment peripheral blood TCR clonality below the median was linked to improved progression-free and overall survival. Because the sample size was small (n ≈ 28) and many of the analyses were exploratory, the results are meant to be hypothesis-generating. Greater expansion of tumor-associated TCR clones in peripheral blood 3 weeks after the start of treatment was observed in patients with durable benefit (n of about 20, p = 0.022).

Synthetic TCR analog templates were spiked into each PCR to estimate absolute template abundance from read counts. TCRbeta CDR3 regions were amplified from genomic DNA with bias-controlled V and J gene primers using the immunoSEQ assay. Rearranged TCRbeta segments were sequenced at approximately 20X coverage. Regarding the original processing steps: Clustering was used to correct sequencing errors, and CDR3s were annotated against IMGT to assign V, D and J genes. Out-of-frame and stop-codon sequences were excluded, and only productive TCRbeta rearrangements were used in downstream analyses. Clonality was calculated as one minus the Shannon entropy normalized by the log of the number of unique productive sequences. Clones differing between time points or between blood and tumor were identified by Fisher's exact test with Benjamini-Hochberg correction at adjusted p below 0.01. What TCRdb holds here is the immuneACCESS table cut down to in-frame rearrangements. Part of the clones is not present; checked against another copy, under half of the missing clones reflect an unresolved V gene, and the others are unexplained. V and J calls and clone size are as listed in that table; D and trimming were resolved from the DNA. The sample table holds tens of thousands of clones, of which approximately 86% were seen once. The ten most abundant clones make up roughly 2.9% of the sample.

Via the germline V gene, CDR1 is MDHEN and CDR2 SYDVKM. Spanning cysteine to phenylalanine, the CDR3 consists of 13 amino acids. Solely the CDR3 DNA is kept, with 39 bases framed from the first base. V and J are trimmed by 7 bases and 7 bases, and the gene matches miss 7 bases of the junction. The TCR comes from a man aged 45-65 years with urothelial cancer. The specimen comprised PBMCs, sampled around atezolizumab (anti-PD-L1) treatment. This sequence uses TRBV28 and TRBJ2-7; TRBD2 fits 10 bases in the junction. This receptor has the CDR3 CASKRGGSGEQYF. The nucleotide sequence reads TGTGCCAGCAAGCGGGGGGGCTCGGGGGAGCAGTACTTC.